Shown below are 29 T cell receptor beta chains from a single sample sequenced in a study of response to subunit inactivated influenza vaccine. Via MiXCR, TCRdb re-called the RT-PCR reads, giving one row per CDR3 protein. The sample records hundreds of thousands of distinct CDR3 sequences, 10% to 12% being singletons. In addition, the sample was reused for a study of T cells expressing NK-cell markers. That paper adds: TCR beta cDNA was made by 5'RACE template switching with UMIs.

The specimen was PBMCs from blood, collected on the day of vaccination. Source of these receptors: a man in his fifties or sixties who received an inactivated influenza vaccine.

The chain recombines TRBV20-1 with TRBJ1-5, with no clear D. Trimming left V 0 bases short and J 7 bases short, with 19 bases between. In germline, CDR1 is DFQATT, CDR2 SNEGSKA (reference sequence). The CDR3 is made up of 16 amino acids. CDR3 DNA: TGCAGTGCTAGAGATGCCCCCGCAGTGAGGGCGCAGCCCCAGCATTTT. Residues: CSARDAPAVRAQPQHF.

This clonotype has just one count. This chain uses TRBV9 with TRBJ2-5; 7 bases are a match to TRBD1. Unmatched junction bases numbered 3, after V lost 3 bases and J lost 1 base. The CDR3 length is 14 residues. From germline, CDR1 is SGDLS and CDR2 YYNGEE. The CDR3 sequence is CASSAGDSQETQYF. In nucleotides, the CDR3 is TGTGCCAGCAGCGCCGGGGACAGCCAAGAGACCCAGTACTTC.

This clonotype was detected ten times or more. V is TRBV24-1 and J is TRBJ2-3; D remains ambiguous. Germline CDR1 KGHDR, CDR2 SFDVKD. The V gene lost 1 base and the J gene lost 6 bases, with 4 bases spanning the gap. The CDR3 runs 12 residues. CDR3 sequence reads: CATSDFADTQYF. The CDR3 DNA is TGTGCCACCAGTGATTTTGCGGATACGCAGTATTTT.

This clonotype came up many times. The V gene is TRBV5-1, the J gene TRBJ2-7; 7 nucleotides align to TRBD1. The CDR3 is 15 residues long. Germline assignment: CDR1 SGHRS and CDR2 YFSETQ. The V and J ends lost 2 bases and 0 bases, in that order; junction bases with no gene match: 5. This CDR3 is CASSLGDRFSYEQYF. CDR3 in DNA: TGCGCCAGCAGCTTAGGGGACAGATTCTCCTACGAGCAGTACTTC.

This clonotype came up a few times. The V call is TRBV6-2 or TRBV6-3, the J call TRBJ1-2; TRBD1 is a possible D gene (6 bases). V was pared by 9 bases and J by 0 bases, with 11 bases between. The CDR3 is 13 amino acids. The germline V gene encodes CDR1 MNHEY and CDR2 SVGEGT. The CDR3 DNA is TGTGCCAGTAGGGACAATTCTAACTATGGCTACACCTTC. As protein: CASRDNSNYGYTF.

This chain connects TRBV11-2 to TRBJ2-1, with D uncertain. The V end lost 6 bases, the J end lost 2 bases, and 14 bases lay between the germline ends. The CDR3 loop spans 15 amino acids. Per the germline V gene, CDR1 is SGHAT and CDR2 is FQNNGV. CDR3 in amino acids: CASRPLGLTYNEQFF. CDR3 nucleotide sequence: TGTGCCAGCAGACCCCTCGGGTTGACCTACAATGAGCAGTTCTTC.

This clonotype was seen at least ten times. The chain carries TRBV12-3 or TRBV12-4 and TRBJ2-1; 14 bases match TRBD2. V shed 6 bases, J shed 8 bases, and the junction held 9 bases outside the gene matches. The CDR3 extends over 16 amino acids. Written as DNA, the CDR3 is TGTGCCAGCAGGCGACTAGCGGGGGGGAGTCTAGATGAGCAGTTCTTC. Its translation is CASRRLAGGSLDEQFF.

This clonotype was counted at least ten times. The V call is TRBV5-1, the J call TRBJ2-3; 8 bases are a match to TRBD1. The germline CDR1 and CDR2 sequences are SGHRS and YFSETQ. The CDR3 length is 14 residues. Losses at the gene ends were 6 bases for V and 5 bases for J; bases not matched to a gene: 8. The CDR3 nucleotides are TGCGCCAGCAACCCAGGGGGCGCGGGAGATACGCAGTATTTT. The encoded protein is CASNPGGAGDTQYF. Supplemented by reference TRBV5-1 and TRBJ2-3, the full variable domain reads KAGVTQTPRYLIKTRGQQVTLSCSPISGHRSVSWYQQTPGQGLQFLFEYFSETQRNKGNFPGRFSGRQFSNSRSEMNVSTLELGDSALYLCASNPGGAGDTQYFGPGTRLTVL.

This clonotype was observed a few times. This rearrangement joins TRBV7-2 to TRBJ2-5; perhaps TRBD1 as D (5 bases). This CDR3 has 12 amino acids. Trimming cost V 6 bases and J 5 bases, with 10 bases left between them. Germline-derived CDR1 and CDR2 are SGHTA and FQGNSA. The CDR3 loop reads CASRTGTETQYF. The CDR3 DNA reads TGTGCCAGCAGAACAGGAACGGAGACCCAGTACTTC.

V usage is TRBV18 and J usage is TRBJ1-1, with D possibly being TRBD1 (6 bases). From germline, CDR1 is KGHSH and CDR2 LQKENI. The CDR3 loop spans 17 amino acids. V was clipped by 2 bases and J by 4 bases, with 20 bases between them. As DNA, the CDR3 is TGTGCCAGCTCACCAAACTTGGCATCGCGAGGGGGCACTGAAGCTTTCTTT. Its translation: CASSPNLASRGGTEAFF. The whole variable domain, remainder taken from reference TRBV18 and TRBJ1-1, is NAGVMQNPRHLVRRRGQEARLRCSPMKGHSHVYWYRQLPEEGLKFMVYLQKENIIDESGMPKERFSAEFPKEGPSILRIQQVVRGDSAAYFCASSPNLASRGGTEAFFGQGTRLTVV.

This clonotype was detected many times. The chain combines TRBV12-3 or TRBV12-4 with TRBJ2-3, with a tentative D call TRBD2 (6 bases). Trimming took 3 bases from V and 2 from J, leaving 9 bases between them. This CDR3 region has 14 residues. DNA of the CDR3: TGTGCCAGCAGTTTCGGGGGTAACACAGATACGCAGTATTTT. Protein sequence: CASSFGGNTDTQYF.

V and J are TRBV20-1 and TRBJ1-5, with a possible D match to TRBD1 (5 bases). V lost 5 bases and J lost 4, with 9 bases in between. The length of the CDR3 is 12 residues. The V gene's germline CDR1 is DFQATT and CDR2 SNEGSKA (reference sequence). The CDR3 reads CSAGDRNQPQHF. The DNA of the CDR3 is TGCAGTGCTGGGGACCGTAATCAGCCCCAGCATTTT.

This clonotype was seen more than once but under ten times. The chain is built from TRBV5-1 and TRBJ1-4; no definite D call. Germline loops: CDR1 SGHRS, CDR2 YFSETQ. The CDR3 covers 13 residues. The ends were cut back, 0 bases at V and 8 bases at J, with 8 bases in the middle. CDR3 residues: CASSLAVREKLFF. The CDR3 coding sequence is TGCGCCAGCAGCTTGGCCGTTAGGGAAAAACTGTTTTTT. Supplemented by reference TRBV5-1 and TRBJ1-4, the full variable domain reads KAGVTQTPRYLIKTRGQQVTLSCSPISGHRSVSWYQQTPGQGLQFLFEYFSETQRNKGNFPGRFSGRQFSNSRSEMNVSTLELGDSALYLCASSLAVREKLFFGSGTQLSVL.

The chain uses TRBV7-9 and TRBJ2-2; unclear D gene. The CDR3 extends over 14 amino acids. Germline V gene data show CDR1 as SEHNR and CDR2 as FQNEAQ (reference sequence). The V and J ends lost 2 bases and 7 bases respectively, with 11 bases between them. The CDR3 sequence is CASSLPIGVGELFF. The DNA of the CDR3 is TGTGCCAGCAGCTTACCCATAGGCGTCGGGGAGCTGTTTTTT.

This clonotype was observed many times. This chain links TRBV7-9 with TRBJ2-7; maybe TRBD1 (6 bases). The CDR3 has 16 residues. V lost 2 bases and J lost 4, with 18 bases in between. The germline V gene encodes CDR1 SEHNR and CDR2 FQNEAQ (reference sequence). The CDR3 bases are TGTGCCAGCAGCTTAACCTCTCGGGGCAGGGGATACGAGCAGTACTTC. Its protein product is CASSLTSRGRGYEQYF.

This clonotype was observed many times. This chain uses TRBV20-1 with TRBJ1-5; tentative D call: TRBD1 (6 bases). Deletions cut 4 bases from V and 3 bases from J, with 16 bases between. Germline loops: CDR1 DFQATT, CDR2 SNEGSKA (reference sequence). The CDR3 is made up of 15 amino acids. The CDR3 protein is CSAIRPPGANQPQHF. In DNA form, the CDR3 reads TGCAGTGCTATTAGGCCCCCGGGGGCCAATCAGCCCCAGCATTTT.

The J gene is TRBJ2-3, the V gene TRBV5-1, with D perhaps being TRBD1 or TRBD2 (6 bases each). Germline V gene lookup returns CDR1 SGHRS and CDR2 YFSETQ. Trimming shortened V by 4 bases and J by 1 base, and 16 bases separated the two germline ends. The CDR3 contains 16 residues. The CDR3: CASSLSRRGGTDTQYF. The CDR3 DNA reads TGCGCCAGCAGCCTATCCCGTAGGGGGGGCACAGATACGCAGTATTTT.

The V call is TRBV28, the J call TRBJ2-5; TRBD1 agrees at 9 bases. Germline CDR1 and CDR2: MDHEN and SYDVKM. This CDR3 comprises 17 residues. J lost 0 bases, V lost 5 bases, and 10 bases had no gene match. The CDR3 is CASSPDRGGQYQETQYF. CDR3 DNA: TGTGCCAGCAGTCCGGACAGGGGCGGACAGTACCAAGAGACCCAGTACTTC.

A word on this clonotype: The junction differs from germline at one of its ends, possibly a read error. V is TRBV10-3 and J is TRBJ2-3, with D hard to call. The CDR3 is made up of 12 amino acids. Germline-derived CDR1 and CDR2 are ENHRY and SYGVKD. CDR3 nucleotides: TGTGCCTTCAGTGGCGAGACAGATACGCAGTATTTT. This sequence encodes CAFSGETDTQYF.

The genes are TRBV12-3 or TRBV12-4 and TRBJ2-2; 14 nucleotides align to TRBD2. The V and J ends lost 6 bases and 5 bases, in that order; junction bases with no gene match: 17. This CDR3 has 20 amino acids. CDR3 residues: CASRDPQWTSGGSWTGELFF. CDR3 bases: TGTGCCAGCAGGGACCCCCAATGGACTAGCGGGGGGAGTTGGACCGGGGAGCTGTTTTTT.

This clonotype was seen just once. The chain employs TRBV20-1 and TRBJ1-6; TRBD1 might be the D (5 bases). V lost 6 bases, J lost 6 bases, and 21 bases lay in between. The germline CDR1 and CDR2 sequences are DFQATT and SNEGSKA (reference sequence). The CDR3 extends over 16 amino acids. CDR3 amino acids: CSARRFGGYSNSPLHF. CDR3 in DNA: TGCAGTGCCCGCCGCTTTGGGGGTTATAGTAATTCACCCCTCCACTTT.

The J gene is TRBJ2-7, the V gene TRBV20-1; D not certain. Germline loops: CDR1 DFQATT, CDR2 SNEGSKA (reference sequence). CDR3 length: 14 residues. V lost 3 bases and J lost 5, with 17 bases in between. Here the CDR3 DNA reads TGCAGTGCTAGTAGGTGGGTAGACCCCGACGAGCAGTACTTC. Protein sequence: CSASRWVDPDEQYF.

This chain uses TRBV5-1 with TRBJ2-1; 7 positions agree with TRBD1. Germline CDR1 is SGHRS and CDR2 is YFSETQ. CDR3 size: 15 residues. J was trimmed by 11 bases and V by 0 bases; bases with no gene match: 11. CDR3 in amino acids: CASSLGGTGAEKQFF. CDR3 sequence (DNA): TGCGCCAGCAGCTTGGGCGGCACAGGGGCCGAGAAGCAGTTCTTC.

This clonotype was recorded many times. V gene TRBV12-3 or TRBV12-4 combines with J gene TRBJ2-2; TRBD2 is a possible D gene (7 bases). The CDR3 contains 16 residues. The V end was cut by 6 bases, the J end by 4 bases, with 18 bases between. The chain's CDR3 is CASSPVVGGGTGELFF. The CDR3 DNA follows: TGTGCCAGCAGCCCAGTGGTGGGAGGGGGCACCGGGGAGCTGTTTTTT.

The sample holds many counts of this clonotype. V gene TRBV10-3 combines with J gene TRBJ2-7, with 7 nucleotides matching TRBD1. V was clipped by 6 bases and J by 5 bases; unmatched bases: 4. The CDR3 has 12 residues. Germline V gene data show CDR1 as ENHRY and CDR2 as SYGVKD. The CDR3 DNA is TGTGCCATCAGAGACAGGGAGAACGAGCAGTACTTC. Amino acid sequence: CAIRDRENEQYF.

This clonotype was detected a few times. CDR3 nucleotides: TGCAGTGCTAGAGATTCGAGCGGGAGGTTTTTTTATGAGCAGTTCTTC. It specifies CSARDSSGRFFYEQFF. The chain uses TRBV20-1 and TRBJ2-1, with 9 bases identical to TRBD2. V lost 0 bases to trimming and J lost 8 bases; unmatched junction nucleotides: 11. Germline loops: CDR1 DFQATT, CDR2 SNEGSKA (reference sequence). This CDR3 is 16 amino acids long.

This clonotype was observed a handful of times. The chain links TRBV29-1 to TRBJ1-2, with D hard to call. Trimming removed 4 bases at V and 5 bases at J, with 5 bases between. Germline V CDR1 and CDR2: SQVTM, ANQGSEA. This CDR3 has 10 residues. CDR3 sequence: CSVAGYGYTF. The CDR3 nucleotides read TGCAGCGTTGCCGGATATGGCTACACCTTC.

The sample holds a few counts of this clonotype. The gene calls are TRBV11-2 and TRBJ1-1; D is perhaps TRBD1 (6 bases). This CDR3 has 14 amino acids. The germline V and J ends were trimmed by 5 bases and 5 bases, with 15 bases remaining between them. Germline V gene data show CDR1 as SGHAT and CDR2 as FQNNGV. The CDR3 nucleotides are TGTGCCAGCAGCGGATCACAGGGTTGGACTGAAGCTTTCTTT. Amino acids: CASSGSQGWTEAFF. Full variable domain (outside the CDR3, taken from reference TRBV11-2 and TRBJ1-1): EAGVAQSPRYKIIEKRQSVAFWCNPISGHATLYWYQQILGQGPKLLIQFQNNGVVDDSQLPKDRFSAERLKGVDSTLKIQPAKLEDSAVYLCASSGSQGWTEAFFGQGTRLTVV.

This chain links TRBV5-8 with TRBJ1-5; 8 positions agree with TRBD1. V shed 0 bases, J shed 10 bases, and the junction held 3 bases outside the gene matches. The CDR3 is made up of 13 amino acids. The germline CDR1 and CDR2 sequences are SGHTS and YDEGEE. The CDR3 DNA sequence: TGTGCCAGCAGCTTGGGGGACAGGAGTCCCCAGCATTTT. The encoded protein is CASSLGDRSPQHF.